These 21 T cell receptor beta chains came from one sample sequenced in a study of shared clonotypes between healthy human individuals. Repertoires were generated with immunoSEQ multiplex PCR, while TCRdb's copy carries only in-frame clones and drops some. This table has fewer than 700,000 clones, 90% to 95% appearing once. CD45RO negativity and positive selection for CCR7 defined naive CD8 cells, a population that excluded terminally differentiated effector memory CD45RA+ cells. Input material: naive CD8+ T cells sorted from blood. The receptors originated from a young woman in good health.

The chain employs TRBV7-2 and TRBJ2-2; D remains ambiguous. V shed 6 bases and J shed 4 bases, with 9 bases lying between them. CDR3 length: 13 residues. Germline CDR1 is SGHTA and CDR2 is FQGNSA. CDR3 in amino acids: CASREMGTGELFF. CDR3 coding DNA: TGTGCCAGCAGAGAGATGGGCACCGGGGAGCTGTTTTTT.

CDR3 DNA: TGTGCCAGCAGCTTGAGCCAGGGACGTCAGCCCCAGCATTTT. Translating gives CASSLSQGRQPQHF. The chain joins TRBV5-6 to TRBJ1-5; tentative D call: TRBD1 (5 bases). V was shortened by 1 base and J by 6 bases, with 11 bases between the two germline ends. The CDR3 extends over 14 amino acids. Germline assignment: CDR1 SGHDT and CDR2 YYEEEE.

Details on this clone: Other nucleotide sequences in the sample specify the same CDR3. This rearrangement joins TRBV4-1 to TRBJ2-7; D remains unclear. Germline V gene data show CDR1 as MGHRA and CDR2 as YSYEKL. The CDR3 sequence is 15 residues long. Trimming shortened V by 1 base and J by 0 bases, and 10 bases separated the two germline ends. CDR3 nucleotides: TGCGCCAGCAGCCAAGTAGGGCGGAACTCCTACGAGCAGTACTTC. This sequence encodes CASSQVGRNSYEQYF.

A few counts support this clone. This chain uses TRBV4-2 with TRBJ1-1; D is ambiguous. This CDR3 comprises 13 residues. Germline loops: CDR1 LGHNA, CDR2 YNFKEQ. With 0 bases removed from V and 5 bases from J, the gap between germline ends came to 7 bases. The CDR3 bases are TGTGCCAGCAGCCAAGATAGCGAGACTGAAGCTTTCTTT. The encoded protein is CASSQDSETEAFF.

The rearrangement uses TRBV27 and TRBJ2-3, with D tentatively TRBD2 (6 bases). The CDR3 totals 14 residues. Per germline, CDR1 MNHEY and CDR2 SMNVEV (reference sequence). V was shortened by 6 bases and J by 1 base, with 11 bases between the two germline ends. CDR3 coding DNA: TGTGCCAGCAGAGACGGGAGCGGCACAGATACGCAGTATTTT. Translating gives CASRDGSGTDTQYF.

The chain joins TRBV4-1 to TRBJ2-1; 7 bases align to TRBD2. Per germline, CDR1 MGHRA and CDR2 YSYEKL. The length of the CDR3 is 14 residues. The junction had 9 bases not matched to a gene; V was cut back by 5 bases and J by 8 bases. CDR3 residues: CASSYTTGGYEQFF. The CDR3 nucleotides are TGCGCCAGCAGCTACACCACCGGGGGGTATGAGCAGTTCTTC.

The chain has TRBV6-1 and TRBJ1-1, with unresolved D. The CDR3 totals 16 residues. The V and J ends lost 0 bases and 0 bases respectively, with 11 bases between them. Looked up from germline, CDR1 is MNHNS and CDR2 is SASEGT. The CDR3 DNA follows: TGTGCCAGCAGTGAAGCGCTTCCGGGTTTGAACACTGAAGCTTTCTTT. Its translation: CASSEALPGLNTEAFF.

The chain couples TRBV11-2 to TRBJ2-1; no reliable D call. The CDR3 has 14 residues. The germline V gene has CDR1 SGHAT and CDR2 FQNNGV. V was trimmed by 1 base and J by 0 bases, leaving 4 bases between them. In nucleotides, the CDR3 is TGTGCCAGCAGCTTAGGAGTCTCCTACAATGAGCAGTTCTTC. Amino acids: CASSLGVSYNEQFF.

V is TRBV4-1 and J is TRBJ2-3, with no clear D. V gave up 4 bases and J gave up 4 bases, with 6 bases separating them. This CDR3 spans 12 amino acids. The V gene's germline CDR1 is MGHRA and CDR2 YSYEKL. For the CDR3, the DNA is TGCGCCAGCAGCCCGAAAGCAGATACGCAGTATTTT. Encoded protein: CASSPKADTQYF.

The rearrangement uses TRBV19 and TRBJ2-4, with D unclear. CDR3 size: 13 residues. V was cut by 8 bases and J by 0 bases, with 8 bases left in between. In germline, CDR1 is LNHDA, CDR2 SQIVND (reference sequence). DNA for the CDR3: TGTGCCAGTGGGCGACTAGCCAAAAACATTCAGTACTTC. Translated: CASGRLAKNIQYF. The variable domain in full, with the rest retrieved from reference TRBV19 and TRBJ2-4, is DGGITQSPKYLFRKEGQNVTLSCEQNLNHDAMYWYRQDPGQGLRLIYYSQIVNDFQKGDIAEGYSVSREKKESFPLTVTSAQKNPTAFYLCASGRLAKNIQYFGAGTRLSVL.

With respect to this clone: Other nucleotide sequences from this sample produce the same CDR3. This chain links TRBV9 with TRBJ2-7; D gene uncertain. V was clipped by 2 bases and J by 0 bases, with 9 bases between them. The CDR3 runs to 14 residues. Looked up from germline, CDR1 is SGDLS and CDR2 is YYNGEE. This chain's CDR3 is CASSVGLSSYEQYF. The CDR3 nucleotides are TGTGCCAGCAGCGTTGGTCTAAGCTCCTACGAGCAGTACTTC.

The gene calls are TRBV11-2 and TRBJ1-6; D remains unclear. Germline loops: CDR1 SGHAT, CDR2 FQNNGV. V gave up 1 base and J gave up 0 bases, with 7 bases separating them. There are 16 residues in the CDR3. The CDR3 DNA reads TGTGCCAGCAGCTTAGGGAGTGGCTCCTATAATTCACCCCTCCACTTT. It is translated as CASSLGSGSYNSPLHF.

This clone was seen once. The chain recombines TRBV13 with TRBJ2-5; D uncertain. CDR3 length equals 12 residues. In germline, CDR1 is PRHDT, CDR2 FYEKMQ (reference sequence). V was trimmed by 5 bases and J by 2 bases, leaving 6 bases between them. Here the CDR3 reads CASSLEQETQYF. For the CDR3, the DNA is TGTGCCAGCAGCCTAGAGCAAGAGACCCAGTACTTC.

V gene TRBV19 combines with J gene TRBJ2-5, with D possibly being TRBD1 (5 bases). Germline V gene data show CDR1 as LNHDA and CDR2 as SQIVND (reference sequence). V lost 7 bases, J lost 1 base, and 13 bases lay in between. CDR3 length equals 14 residues. The CDR3 nucleotides read TGTGCCAGTAACATCGGAAGGGGCCAAGAGACCCAGTACTTC. Amino acid sequence: CASNIGRGQETQYF.

The rearrangement links TRBV5-6 to TRBJ1-2, with D possibly matching TRBD1 (5 bases). This CDR3 comprises 14 residues. V was clipped by 3 bases and J by 8 bases, with 17 bases between them. Germline values: CDR1 SGHDT, CDR2 YYEEEE. The CDR3 region has the DNA TGTGCCAGCAGCTCTGGCGGGGCGACGTTCGGCTACACCTTC. Protein sequence: CASSSGGATFGYTF.

The genes are TRBV9 and TRBJ2-1; no definite D call. The CDR3 is made up of 12 amino acids. In germline, CDR1 is SGDLS, CDR2 YYNGEE. Trimming left V 1 base short and J 3 bases short, with 2 bases between. The CDR3 loop is CASSVYYNEQFF. Written as DNA, the CDR3 is TGTGCCAGCAGCGTATACTACAATGAGCAGTTCTTC.

The chain links TRBV7-2 to TRBJ2-2; D possibly corresponds to TRBD2 (5 bases). The CDR3 runs 17 residues. The ends were cut back, 0 bases at V and 6 bases at J, with 17 bases in the middle. The germline V gene has CDR1 SGHTA and CDR2 FQGNSA. For the CDR3, the DNA is TGTGCCAGCAGCTTAGCCCACAGCGGAGAGTTATCCGGGGAGCTGTTTTTT. Its protein is CASSLAHSGELSGELFF.

V and J are TRBV9 and TRBJ2-7, with D uncertain. Germline V lookup: CDR1 SGDLS, CDR2 YYNGEE. Trimming pared 3 bases from V and 3 bases from J, leaving 10 bases between. The CDR3 totals 13 residues. The CDR3 sequence: CASSEDGDYEQYF. The CDR3 nucleotides are TGTGCCAGCAGCGAGGATGGGGACTACGAGCAGTACTTC.

The V gene is TRBV9, the J gene TRBJ1-5; 7 nucleotides match TRBD1. Germline CDR1 and CDR2: SGDLS and YYNGEE. The V and J ends lost 3 bases and 1 base, in that order; junction bases with no gene match: 4. The CDR3 runs to 15 residues. CDR3 DNA: TGTGCCAGCAGCGCAACGACAGGGAGCAATCAGCCCCAGCATTTT. Translated, it gives CASSATTGSNQPQHF.

This chain uses TRBV11-2 with TRBJ1-1, with D possibly TRBD1 on 6 matching bases. The V end lost 5 bases, the J end lost 10 bases, and 17 bases lay between the germline ends. This CDR3 has 13 residues. Germline values: CDR1 SGHAT, CDR2 FQNNGV. The CDR3 DNA sequence: TGTGCCAGCAGCACAGGGACGTCCTTAGGAGCTTTCTTT. This gives the protein CASSTGTSLGAFF.

This clone occurred once. The chain links TRBV5-6 to TRBJ2-1; 8 nucleotides match TRBD2. The length of the CDR3 is 14 residues. V lost 0 bases to trimming and J lost 9 bases; unmatched junction nucleotides: 5. The V gene's germline CDR1 is SGHDT and CDR2 YYEEEE. Written as DNA, the CDR3 is TGTGCCAGCAGCTTGGCGGGAGGGCCGGGTGAGCAGTTCTTC. Protein product: CASSLAGGPGEQFF.